This T cell receptor beta chain is drawn from a study of blood T cell repertoires in COVID-19. Study background: COVID-19 samples collected from the United States, Italy and Spain covered acute and convalescent phases. T cells, B-cell-depleted T cells, or PBMCs provided the cDNA or gDNA that served as material.

The ends were cut back, 6 bases at V and 8 bases at J, with 18 bases in the middle. Germline-derived CDR1 and CDR2 are SGHRS and YFSETQ. The CDR3 runs to 14 residues. Original analysis: Using reference gene primer amplification, nucleated cell counts were estimated. The repertoire was sequenced with immunoSEQ multiplex PCR; TCRdb's copy has only in-frame clones and lacks some. The DNA was the basis for D and trimming; V, J and clone size are from that table. The sample has roughly 160,000 clones, 79% seen once. Patients at the Seattle site were enrolled during active infection and followed longitudinally.

Sequenced: peripheral blood. The receptor was isolated from a woman in her sixties or seventies with COVID-19, enrolled during active disease. The chain recombines TRBV5-1 with TRBJ1-3; no clear D. The CDR3 sequence: CASTAGLHRDTIYF. DNA for the CDR3: TGCGCCAGCACCGCCGGTCTCCATCGGGACACCATATATTTT.